The table lists the clone carrying this T cell receptor beta chain with a few counts. Its specificity is not known. Treatment given: roughly nine-day PBMC culture with coronavirus spike peptide pools or control peptides (ViraFEST assay). Expanded clonotypes were found by TCR sequencing after peptide-pool stimulation (ViraFEST). All positive PCR tests were dated between March and December 2020, predating US Alpha, Beta and Delta variants. More than 1.5 million PBMCs per well were cultured with about 10 IU/ml IL-2 and approximately 10 ug/ml peptide pools. The sample belongs to a study of vaccination and CD4 T cells after COVID-19. The Oncomine TCR Beta short-read assay was applied to DNA of cultured CD4+ T cells. A single record per CDR3 protein comes from TCRdb applying MiXCR to the PCR reads. This sample yields about 13,000 distinct CDR3 sequences, of which over 50% are seen a single time; less than 20% belongs to the top ten.

Material: cultured CD4+ T cells from blood, obtained after SARS-CoV-2 vaccination. The TCR originated in a human donor with COVID-19.

CDR3 amino acids: CASRRGPTTDTQYF. The DNA of the CDR3 is TGTGCCAGCAGACGAGGGCCTACCACAGATACGCAGTATTTT. The rearrangement uses TRBV7-3 and TRBJ2-3; weak D call: TRBD2 (5 bases). CDR1 and CDR2 from the germline V gene are SGHTA and FQGTGA. V lost 6 bases and J 2 bases, leaving 12 bases between the germline ends. The CDR3 runs to 14 residues.